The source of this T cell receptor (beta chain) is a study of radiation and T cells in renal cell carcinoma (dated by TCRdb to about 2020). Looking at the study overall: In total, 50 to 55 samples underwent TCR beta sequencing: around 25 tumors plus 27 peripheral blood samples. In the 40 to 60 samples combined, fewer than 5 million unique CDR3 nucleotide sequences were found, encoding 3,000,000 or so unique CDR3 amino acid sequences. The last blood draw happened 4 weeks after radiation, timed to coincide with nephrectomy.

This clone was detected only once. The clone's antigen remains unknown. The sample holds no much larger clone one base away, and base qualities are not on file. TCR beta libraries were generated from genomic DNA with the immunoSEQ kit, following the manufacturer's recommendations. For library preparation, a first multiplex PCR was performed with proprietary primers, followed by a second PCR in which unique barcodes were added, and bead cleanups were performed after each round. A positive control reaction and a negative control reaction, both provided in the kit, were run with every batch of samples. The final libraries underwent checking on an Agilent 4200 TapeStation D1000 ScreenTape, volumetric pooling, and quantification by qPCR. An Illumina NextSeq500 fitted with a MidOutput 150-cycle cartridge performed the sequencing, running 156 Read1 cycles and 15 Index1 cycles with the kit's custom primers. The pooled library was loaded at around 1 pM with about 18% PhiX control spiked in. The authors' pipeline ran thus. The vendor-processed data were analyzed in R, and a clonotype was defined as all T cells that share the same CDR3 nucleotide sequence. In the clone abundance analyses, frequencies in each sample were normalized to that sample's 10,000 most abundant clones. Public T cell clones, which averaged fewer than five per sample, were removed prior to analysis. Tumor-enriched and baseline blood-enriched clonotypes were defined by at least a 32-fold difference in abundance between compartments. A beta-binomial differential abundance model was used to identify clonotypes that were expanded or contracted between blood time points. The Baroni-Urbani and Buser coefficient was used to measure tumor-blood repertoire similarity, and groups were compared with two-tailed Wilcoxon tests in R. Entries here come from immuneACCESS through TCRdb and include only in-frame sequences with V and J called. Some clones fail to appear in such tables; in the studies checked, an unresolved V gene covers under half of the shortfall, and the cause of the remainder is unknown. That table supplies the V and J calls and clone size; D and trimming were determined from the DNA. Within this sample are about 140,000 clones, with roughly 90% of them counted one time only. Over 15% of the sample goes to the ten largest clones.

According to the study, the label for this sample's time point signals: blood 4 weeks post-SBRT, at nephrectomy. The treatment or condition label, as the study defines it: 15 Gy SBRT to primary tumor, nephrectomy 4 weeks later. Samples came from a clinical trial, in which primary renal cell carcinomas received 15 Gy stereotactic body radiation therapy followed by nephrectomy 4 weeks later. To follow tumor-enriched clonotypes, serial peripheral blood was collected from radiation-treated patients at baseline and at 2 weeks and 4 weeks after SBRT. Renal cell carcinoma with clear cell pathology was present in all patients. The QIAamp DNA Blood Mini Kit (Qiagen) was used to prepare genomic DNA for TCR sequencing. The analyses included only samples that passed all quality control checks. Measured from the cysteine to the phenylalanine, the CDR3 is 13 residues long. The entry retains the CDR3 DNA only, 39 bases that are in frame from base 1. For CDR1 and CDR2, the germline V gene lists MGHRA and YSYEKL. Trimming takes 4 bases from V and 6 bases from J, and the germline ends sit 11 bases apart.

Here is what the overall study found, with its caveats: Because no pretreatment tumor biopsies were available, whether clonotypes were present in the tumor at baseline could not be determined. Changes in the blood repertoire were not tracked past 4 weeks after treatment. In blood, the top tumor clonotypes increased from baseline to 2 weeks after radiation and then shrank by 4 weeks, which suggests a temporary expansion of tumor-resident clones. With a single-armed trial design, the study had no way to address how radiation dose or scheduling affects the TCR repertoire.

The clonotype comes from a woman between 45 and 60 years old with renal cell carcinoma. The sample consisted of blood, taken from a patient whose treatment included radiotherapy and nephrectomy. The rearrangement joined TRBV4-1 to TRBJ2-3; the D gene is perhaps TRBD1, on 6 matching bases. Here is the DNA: TGCGCCAGCAGCCCCTGGACAGCGGATACGCAGTATTTT. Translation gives CASSPWTADTQYF.